These T cell receptor beta chains were read from a single sample in a study of T cells after yellow fever vaccination. TCRdb reanalysed the 5' RACE reads using MiXCR and keeps one entry per CDR3 protein. Of a few hundred thousand distinct CDR3 sequences listed, around 12% were seen once; the top ten hold approximately 3.3%. This material consisted of CD4+ T cells sorted from PBMCs, taken 15 days after the yellow fever booster vaccination. The receptors derive from a man between 18 and 29 years old who received the YFV17D yellow fever vaccine. Both conserved end residues are part of each CDR3. Fields, in order: J gene, clone size, V gene, D gene, CDR3 DNA, CDR3 protein. A D gene is named only where the DNA matches it firmly. Clone size is shown for a subset of rows, as once, few, many or a class of expanded clone.

>TRBJ1-1|few|TRBV25-1|.
TGTGCCAGCAGTGAATACGGGCAGGGTCTAAGGAAGGCTACTGAAGCTTTCTTT
CASSEYGQGLRKATEAFF
>TRBJ2-5|few|TRBV10-3|TRBD2
TGTGCCACCGGACTAGCGGGGGCACAAGAGACCCAGTACTTC
CATGLAGAQETQYF
>TRBJ2-3|many|TRBV5-6|TRBD2
TGTGCCAGCAGCCAGCTAGCGGGGGACACAGATACGCAGTATTTT
CASSQLAGDTDTQYF
>TRBJ2-3|.|TRBV7-9|.
TGTGCCAGCAGCTTAGCAGGACGTGATACGCAGTATTTT
CASSLAGRDTQYF
>TRBJ1-6|.|TRBV4-1|.
TGCGCCAGCGGCGCGAAGGACCGGCAGAGCTCCTATAATTCACCCCTCCACTTT
CASGAKDRQSSYNSPLHF
>TRBJ2-3|.|TRBV20-1|TRBD2
TGCAGTGCTAGGCCCCTTGGGCGGGGGTTAGATACGCAGTATTTT
CSARPLGRGLDTQYF
>TRBJ1-5|many|TRBV5-6|.
TGTGCCAGCAGCTTGGGCCGGAATCAGCCCCAGCATTTT
CASSLGRNQPQHF
>TRBJ1-6|.|TRBV20-1|TRBD1
TGCAGTGCCCAACCCTGGGACAGGGTTTCACCCCTCCACTTT
CSAQPWDRVSPLHF
>TRBJ1-3|many|TRBV25-1|.
TGTGCCAGCAGTGAGCCAGGGACCGTTGGAAACACCATATATTTT
CASSEPGTVGNTIYF
>TRBJ2-4|.|TRBV27|.
TGTGCCAGCAGTTACCTAGGGACAAGGGACATTCAGTACTTC
CASSYLGTRDIQYF
>TRBJ1-4|.|TRBV4-1|TRBD1
TGCGCCAGCAGCCAAACCGGGACAGGAGGCGAAAAACTGTTTTTT
CASSQTGTGGEKLFF
>TRBJ2-5|many|TRBV7-2|TRBD2
TGTGCCAGCAGCTTAGAATCCGGGAGGAAGACCCAGTACTTC
CASSLESGRKTQYF
>TRBJ2-5|few|TRBV7-2|.
TGTGCCAGCAGCTTAAGAGTCGGCGGGGATACAGAGACCCAGTACTTC
CASSLRVGGDTETQYF
>TRBJ2-7|.|TRBV5-1|TRBD2
TGCGCCAGCAGTTCTCCGGGACTAGCGGGGAAAGAGCAGTACTTC
CASSSPGLAGKEQYF
>TRBJ2-3|few|TRBV20-1|TRBD2
TGCAGTGCTCTTACTAGCGGGGCAGATACGCAGTATTTT
CSALTSGADTQYF
>TRBJ1-4|few|TRBV30|.
TGTGCCTGGAGTGTCGGGATGTCTAATGAAAAACTGTTTTTT
CAWSVGMSNEKLFF
>TRBJ2-1|few|TRBV5-1|.
TGCGCCAGCAGCCCGGAGCGGTTCAATGAGCAGTTCTTC
CASSPERFNEQFF
>TRBJ1-1|many|TRBV29-1|TRBD1
TGCAGCGTTAAAACAGGGGAGGCTTTCTTT
CSVKTGEAFF
>TRBJ2-3|.|TRBV6-5|.
TGTGCCAGCAGTTCCTGGACAGATACGCAGTATTTT
CASSSWTDTQYF
>TRBJ2-6|.|TRBV18|.
TGTGCCAGCTCACCATCCTGGTCCGGAGGGGCCAACGTCCTGACTTTC
CASSPSWSGGANVLTF
>TRBJ2-3|.|TRBV19|.
TGTGCCAGTATGGGACTTGGGACAGATACGCAGTATTTT
CASMGLGTDTQYF
>TRBJ1-1|few|TRBV4-2|TRBD1
TGTGCCAGCAGCCAAGACGCAGGGGGAAACACTGAAGCTTTCTTT
CASSQDAGGNTEAFF
>TRBJ1-1|few|TRBV9|.
TGTGCCAGCAGCGTAGGAGGGGGATGGGACACTGAAGCTTTCTTT
CASSVGGGWDTEAFF
>TRBJ1-2|.|TRBV12-3/TRBV12-4|.
TGTGCCAGCAGTTTAGCATCTTCAAACTATGGCTACACCTTC
CASSLASSNYGYTF
>TRBJ2-3|.|TRBV20-1|.
TGCAGTGTCAAGGCTACGGGAGCCCACAGCACAGATACGCAGTATTTT
CSVKATGAHSTDTQYF
>TRBJ2-3|few|TRBV5-1|TRBD2
TGCGCCAGCAGCCAAAAAGCCGGGACTAGGTTCGATACGCAGTATTTT
CASSQKAGTRFDTQYF
>TRBJ2-5|few|TRBV9|.
TGTGCCAGCAGCCCTCTTAGGACAGAGCAAGAGACCCAGTACTTC
CASSPLRTEQETQYF
>TRBJ1-2|.|TRBV28|.
TGTGCCAGCGGCTCCGTGGTCCGTCTTATTGAGCGCGATGGCTACACCTTC
CASGSVVRLIERDGYTF
>TRBJ2-7|few|TRBV5-5|.
TGTGCCAGCAGCTTCAACAGCTACGAGCAGTACTTC
CASSFNSYEQYF